The next 7 T cell receptor beta chains were all read from a single sample in a study of long-term antiretroviral therapy in people with HIV. Assay version v3.0 of immunoSEQ was used, and it was run at survey level. This table comes from immunoSEQ multiplex PCR, and its TCRdb copy is limited to in-frame clones, with some not included. The sample carries tens of thousands of clones, roughly four fifths recorded once. Sequencing used unsorted PBMCs, obtained 0.5 years before starting antiretroviral therapy. The receptors here all came from a man aged 35-49 years with HIV.

The table lists this clone with a few counts. CDR3 bases: TGTGCCAGCAGCTTAACTATCGGGTCCTACGAGCAGTACTTC. Protein: CASSLTIGSYEQYF. The V and J genes are TRBV7-3 and TRBJ2-7; D is ambiguous. The V and J ends lost 0 bases and 1 base respectively, with 7 bases between them. This CDR3 is 14 amino acids long. The V gene's germline CDR1 is SGHTA and CDR2 FQGTGA.

The V gene is TRBV18, the J gene TRBJ1-5; no clear D gene. V was shortened by 3 bases and J by 3 bases, with 12 bases between the two germline ends. The germline gives CDR1 KGHSH, CDR2 LQKENI. The CDR3 consists of 15 residues. In DNA, the CDR3 is TGTGCCAGCTCACCTAATAAAGGGATCAATCAGCCCCAGCATTTT. This sequence encodes CASSPNKGINQPQHF.

V usage is TRBV7-9 and J usage is TRBJ1-1; D possibly corresponds to TRBD1 (6 bases). This CDR3 has 12 residues. CDR1 is SEHNR, CDR2 FQNEAQ, per germline (reference sequence). The V and J ends lost 1 base and 9 bases respectively, with 9 bases between them. DNA of the CDR3: TGTGCCAGCAGCTTAGGGGGGGCACAAGCTTTCTTT. Amino acid sequence: CASSLGGAQAFF.

The genes are TRBV19 and TRBJ2-3; TRBD2 might be the D (6 bases). In germline, CDR1 is LNHDA, CDR2 SQIVND (reference sequence). This CDR3 is built from 15 residues. V was shortened by 1 base and J by 2 bases, with 10 bases between the two germline ends. The CDR3 loop is CASSIVGGATDTQYF. Written as DNA, the CDR3 is TGTGCCAGTAGTATAGTGGGGGGAGCCACAGATACGCAGTATTTT.

V gene TRBV27 combines with J gene TRBJ1-4, with D perhaps TRBD1 (6 bases). The germline CDR1 and CDR2 sequences are MNHEY and SMNVEV (reference sequence). V dropped 4 bases and J dropped 7 bases, with 13 bases sitting between them. CDR3 length equals 14 residues. CDR3 protein: CASSYRETSEKLFF. CDR3 bases: TGTGCCAGCAGTTACAGGGAGACGAGTGAAAAACTGTTTTTT.

The genes are TRBV19 and TRBJ1-2, with a weak D call TRBD1 (5 bases). CDR1 is LNHDA and CDR2 is SQIVND in the germline V gene (reference sequence). The CDR3 contains 14 residues. V was pared by 5 bases and J by 0 bases, with 10 bases between. The CDR3 region has the DNA TGTGCCAGTAGTGTCGGGGGAGCTAACTATGGCTACACCTTC. It yields the protein CASSVGGANYGYTF.

V is TRBV30 and J is TRBJ1-5; 10 bases align to TRBD1. V was clipped by 1 base and J by 9 bases; unmatched bases: 3. Germline CDR1 is GTSNPN and CDR2 is SVGIG (reference sequence). The CDR3 is 13 residues long. As DNA, the CDR3 is TGTGCCTGGAGTGCGACAGGGGGCCGGCCCCAGCATTTT. This codes for CAWSATGGRPQHF.